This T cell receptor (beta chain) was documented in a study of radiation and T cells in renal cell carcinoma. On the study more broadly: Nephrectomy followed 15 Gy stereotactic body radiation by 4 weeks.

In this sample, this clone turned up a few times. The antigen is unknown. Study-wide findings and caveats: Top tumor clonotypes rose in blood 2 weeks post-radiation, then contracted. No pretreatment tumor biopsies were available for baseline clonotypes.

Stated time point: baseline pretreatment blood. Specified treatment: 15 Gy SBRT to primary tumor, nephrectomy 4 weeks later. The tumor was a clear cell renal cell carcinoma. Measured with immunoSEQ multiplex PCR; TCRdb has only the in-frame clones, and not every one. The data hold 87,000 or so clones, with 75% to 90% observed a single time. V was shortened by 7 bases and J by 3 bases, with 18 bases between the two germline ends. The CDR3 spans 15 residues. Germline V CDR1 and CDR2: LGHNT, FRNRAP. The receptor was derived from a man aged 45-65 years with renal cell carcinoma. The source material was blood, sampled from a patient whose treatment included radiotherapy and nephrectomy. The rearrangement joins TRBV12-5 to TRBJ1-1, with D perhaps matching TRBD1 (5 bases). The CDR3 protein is CASAIRDSPYTEAFF. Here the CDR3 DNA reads TGTGCTAGTGCCATAAGAGACAGTCCCTACACTGAAGCTTTCTTT.